A selection of T cell receptor beta chains follows, all from one sample in a study of CXCR3-negative and CXCR3-positive naive CD8 T cells. TCRdb re-called the 5' RACE reads, yielding one record per CDR3 amino acid sequence without DNA. This repertoire includes roughly 59,000 distinct CDR3 sequences. Sequenced sample: naive CXCR3+ CD8+ T cells from blood. Every receptor here comes from a human donor in good health. Some clones in this sample may be carry-over from other donors' samples. Each CDR3 is given with its conserved first and last residue. Clone size is given for some rows only: seen once, a few or many times, or a class if the clone is expanded.

cdr3_length,j_call,clone_size,v_call,cdr3_aa
15,TRBJ2-1,NA,TRBV12-3/TRBV12-4,CASSPTSGGNNEQFF
16,TRBJ2-7,NA,TRBV4-1,CASSLASGGLTYEQYF
12,TRBJ1-5,NA,TRBV10-3,CAISQGGQPQHF
15,TRBJ1-2,NA,TRBV29-1,CSVEDLGPKNYGYTF
14,TRBJ2-2,NA,TRBV12-3/TRBV12-4,CASSSGGGTGELFF
15,TRBJ1-5,NA,TRBV12-3/TRBV12-4,CASSLGGDPGQPQHF
13,TRBJ2-7,NA,TRBV6-5,CASNQGSHYEQYF
13,TRBJ2-1,NA,TRBV19,CASSMWGTNEQFF
11,TRBJ2-3,medium-sized,TRBV7-6,CASSLTDTQYF
13,TRBJ1-2,NA,TRBV29-1,CSVRSSGPAGYTF
15,TRBJ1-5,NA,TRBV6-2/TRBV6-3,CASRQTGNSNQPQHF
18,TRBJ2-1,NA,TRBV7-9,CASSPGTSGRTPYNEQFF